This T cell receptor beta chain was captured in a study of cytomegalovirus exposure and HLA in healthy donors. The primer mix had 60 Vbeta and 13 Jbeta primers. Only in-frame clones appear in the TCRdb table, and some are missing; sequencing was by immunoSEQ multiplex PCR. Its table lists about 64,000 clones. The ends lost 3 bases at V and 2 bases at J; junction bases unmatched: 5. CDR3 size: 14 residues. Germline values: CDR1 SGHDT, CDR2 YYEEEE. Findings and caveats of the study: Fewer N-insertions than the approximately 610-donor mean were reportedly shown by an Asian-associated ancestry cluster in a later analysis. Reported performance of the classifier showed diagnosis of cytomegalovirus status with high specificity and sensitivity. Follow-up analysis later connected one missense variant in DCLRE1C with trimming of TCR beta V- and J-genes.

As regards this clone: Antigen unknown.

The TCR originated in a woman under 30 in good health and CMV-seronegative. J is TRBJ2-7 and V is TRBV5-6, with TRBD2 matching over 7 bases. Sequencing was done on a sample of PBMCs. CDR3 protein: CASSSRLAAYEQYF. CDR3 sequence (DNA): TGTGCCAGCAGCTCCCGACTAGCCGCCTACGAGCAGTACTTC.